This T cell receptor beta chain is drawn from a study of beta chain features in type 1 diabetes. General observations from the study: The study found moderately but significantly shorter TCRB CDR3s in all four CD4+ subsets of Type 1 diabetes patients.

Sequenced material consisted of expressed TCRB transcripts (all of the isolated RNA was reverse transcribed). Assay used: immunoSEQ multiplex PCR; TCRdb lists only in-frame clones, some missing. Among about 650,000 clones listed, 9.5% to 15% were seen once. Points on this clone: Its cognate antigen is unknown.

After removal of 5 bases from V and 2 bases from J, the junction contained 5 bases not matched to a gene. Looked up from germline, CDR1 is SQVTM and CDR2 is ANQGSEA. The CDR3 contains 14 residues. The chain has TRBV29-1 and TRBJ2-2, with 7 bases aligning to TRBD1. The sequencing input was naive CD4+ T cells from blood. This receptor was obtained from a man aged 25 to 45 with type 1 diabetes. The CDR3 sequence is CSVLWDRNTGELFF. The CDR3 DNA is TGCAGCGTTCTCTGGGACAGAAACACCGGGGAGCTGTTTTTT.